What follows is one T cell receptor beta chain and its context. The entry originates in a study of blood T cell repertoires in COVID-19. Clinical history reported by participants formed the basis on which cohorts were assigned. Sequencing was performed with immunoSEQ multiplex PCR; in TCRdb, only in-frame clones are kept and a portion is missing. The data contain about 140,000 clones, over 60% of them seen just once; the ten biggest clones take up less than 3%. The sequencing sample was made of PBMCs or T cells enriched from blood (not recorded which). The sequence came from a woman between 50 and 59 years old who had recovered from COVID-19.

For the CDR3, the DNA is TGTGCCAGCAGCCATTCGACAGCTTCCTACGAGCAGTACTTC. Residues: CASSHSTASYEQYF. The chain has TRBV3-1 (or the pseudogene TRBV3-2) and TRBJ2-7; possibly TRBD1 for D (5 bases). CDR1 LGHDT and CDR2 YNNKEL come from the germline V gene (reference sequence). The CDR3 runs 14 residues. V was cut by 3 bases and J by 1 base, with 10 bases left in between.